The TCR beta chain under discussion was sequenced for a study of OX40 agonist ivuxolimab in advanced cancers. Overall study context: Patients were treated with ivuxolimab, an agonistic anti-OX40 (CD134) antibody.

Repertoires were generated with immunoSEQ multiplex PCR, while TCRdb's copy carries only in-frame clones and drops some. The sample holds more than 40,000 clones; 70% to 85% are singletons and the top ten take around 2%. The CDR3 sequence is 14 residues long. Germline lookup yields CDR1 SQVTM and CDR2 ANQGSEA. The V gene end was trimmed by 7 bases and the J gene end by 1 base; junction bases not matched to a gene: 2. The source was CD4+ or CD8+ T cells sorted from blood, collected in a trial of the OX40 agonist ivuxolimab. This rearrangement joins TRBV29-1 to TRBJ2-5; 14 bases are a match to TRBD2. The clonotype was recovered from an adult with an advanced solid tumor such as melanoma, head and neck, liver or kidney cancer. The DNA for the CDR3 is TGCAGCGCCGGGACTAGCGGGGGCCAAGAGACCCAGTACTTC. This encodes CSAGTSGGQETQYF.